Shown below are 14 T cell receptor beta chains from a single sample sequenced in a study of T cell responses to AZD1222 COVID-19 vaccine. This table comes from immunoSEQ multiplex PCR, and its TCRdb copy is limited to in-frame clones, with some not included. This table has 95,000 to 130,000 clones, 85% to 95% appearing once. The sequencing used peripheral blood, collected on day 0 of AZD1222 vaccination. The receptors originated from an adult in good health.

The chain recombines TRBV7-2 with TRBJ1-5; no reliable D call. CDR3 length: 14 amino acids. CDR1 is SGHTA, CDR2 FQGNSA, per germline. V was clipped by 5 bases and J by 5 bases, with 13 bases between them. The CDR3 is CASSLGRWYQPQHF. CDR3 DNA: TGTGCCAGCAGCCTCGGACGGTGGTATCAGCCCCAGCATTTT.

The DNA for the CDR3 is TGTGCCTGGAGCCCGTATCAAGAGACCCAGTACTTC. Translated: CAWSPYQETQYF. V gene TRBV30 combines with J gene TRBJ2-5, with unresolved D. Between the trimmed V and J ends, which lost 3 bases and 2 bases, there was a span of 7 bases. The CDR3 extends over 12 amino acids. Germline assignment: CDR1 GTSNPN and CDR2 SVGIG (reference sequence).

The chain combines TRBV7-9 with TRBJ1-5; no firm D call. Germline V gene data show CDR1 as SEHNR and CDR2 as FQNEAQ (reference sequence). The CDR3 runs to 16 residues. The V end lost 0 bases, the J end lost 1 base, and 10 bases lay between the germline ends. Here the CDR3 DNA reads TGTGCCAGCAGCTTAGCGCGGGCGGGAAGCAATCAGCCCCAGCATTTT. Its protein is CASSLARAGSNQPQHF. The variable domain in full, with the rest retrieved from reference TRBV7-9 and TRBJ1-5, is DTGVSQNPRHKITKRGQNVTFRCDPISEHNRLYWYRQTLGQGPEFLTYFQNEAQLEKSRLLSDRFSAERPKGSFSTLEIQRTEQGDSAMYLCASSLARAGSNQPQHFGDGTRLSIL.

The chain joins TRBV2 to TRBJ1-4; tentatively, D is TRBD1 (5 bases). CDR1 is SNHLY and CDR2 is FYNNEI in the germline V gene. V dropped 7 bases and J dropped 0 bases, with 9 bases sitting between them. This CDR3 comprises 14 residues. The CDR3 here is CASKPGATNEKLFF. In nucleotides, the CDR3 is TGTGCCAGCAAGCCGGGGGCAACTAATGAAAAACTGTTTTTT. The entire variable domain, with the rest obtained from reference TRBV2 and TRBJ1-4, is as follows: EPEVTQTPSHQVTQMGQEVILRCVPISNHLYFYWYRQILGQKVEFLVSFYNNEISEKSEIFDDQFSVERPDGSNFTLKIRSTKLEDSAMYFCASKPGATNEKLFFGSGTQLSVL.

For the CDR3, the DNA is TGTGCCAGTAGTACCCCGGGACAGAACTATGGCTACACCTTC. This gives the protein CASSTPGQNYGYTF. The chain links TRBV19 to TRBJ1-2; 7 nucleotides line up with TRBD1. The CDR3 runs 14 residues. CDR1 is LNHDA and CDR2 is SQIVND in the germline V gene (reference sequence). Trimming at V came to 4 bases and at J to 2 bases, leaving 4 bases not matched to a gene.

J is TRBJ2-1 and V is TRBV15; 9 nucleotides line up with TRBD2. The trim removed 1 base at V and 4 bases at J, leaving 2 bases unmatched. Germline V gene sequence: CDR1 LNHNV, CDR2 YYDKDF (reference sequence). The CDR3 is 15 amino acids. The CDR3 DNA reads TGTGCCACCAGCAGAGGGGGACTAGCATACAATGAGCAGTTCTTC. Amino acids: CATSRGGLAYNEQFF.

The chain couples TRBV3-1 (or the pseudogene TRBV3-2) to TRBJ1-4; D remains ambiguous. Looked up from germline, CDR1 is LGHDT and CDR2 is YNNKEL (reference sequence). The CDR3 runs 12 residues. With 4 bases removed from V and 8 bases from J, the gap between germline ends came to 8 bases. The CDR3 DNA is TGTGCCAGCAGCCGCCCTGAAGAAAAACTGTTTTTT. Translation gives CASSRPEEKLFF.

This sequence joins TRBV5-6 and TRBJ1-4, with D possibly being TRBD1 (5 bases). The CDR3 has 15 residues. From germline, CDR1 is SGHDT and CDR2 YYEEEE. V was cut by 3 bases and J by 7 bases, with 16 bases left in between. The DNA for the CDR3 is TGTGCCAGCAGCTCGGTAGGGGATAAAATTGAAAAACTGTTTTTT. Its protein is CASSSVGDKIEKLFF.

This chain uses TRBV7-9 with TRBJ2-3; no firm D call. The CDR3 sequence is 15 residues long. Deletions cut 1 base from V and 0 bases from J, with 8 bases between. Germline lookup yields CDR1 SEHNR and CDR2 FQNEAQ (reference sequence). CDR3 protein: CASSLERWSTDTQYF. CDR3 coding DNA: TGTGCCAGCAGCTTAGAACGCTGGAGCACAGATACGCAGTATTTT.

The genes are TRBV25-1 and TRBJ2-7; TRBD1 aligns across 7 bases. This CDR3 spans 14 amino acids. V shed 3 bases, J shed 3 bases, and the junction held 5 bases outside the gene matches. Germline V lookup: CDR1 MGHDK, CDR2 SYGVNS. CDR3 region: CASSEPSGGYEQYF. CDR3 nucleotides: TGTGCCAGCAGTGAGCCGTCAGGGGGCTACGAGCAGTACTTC.

This chain uses TRBV7-9 with TRBJ1-4, with 7 bases identical to TRBD1. CDR3 size: 13 residues. Germline CDR1 is SEHNR and CDR2 is FQNEAQ (reference sequence). Trimming at V came to 3 bases and at J to 8 bases, leaving 3 bases not matched to a gene. As DNA, the CDR3 is TGTGCCAGCAGCTTCGGACAGGCGGAAAAACTGTTTTTT. This gives the protein CASSFGQAEKLFF.

The chain couples TRBV19 to TRBJ1-1; no definite D call. The CDR3 covers 13 residues. The germline V and J ends were trimmed by 3 bases and 1 base, with 6 bases remaining between them. From germline, CDR1 is LNHDA and CDR2 SQIVND (reference sequence). The CDR3 DNA reads TGTGCCAGTAGTATTATGGCGAACACTGAAGCTTTCTTT. Translating it yields CASSIMANTEAFF.

V and J are TRBV10-3 and TRBJ1-5; D uncertain. This CDR3 contains 14 residues. V lost 0 bases and J lost 5, with 8 bases in between. The germline gives CDR1 ENHRY, CDR2 SYGVKD. The CDR3, as DNA: TGTGCCATCAGTGAGTCTACACCAGATCAGCCCCAGCATTTT. This gives the protein CAISESTPDQPQHF.

This clone came up a few times. The chain joins TRBV18 to TRBJ1-5; D call uncertain. The CDR3 loop spans 15 amino acids. V lost 2 bases and J lost 3, with 11 bases in between. The V gene's germline CDR1 is KGHSH and CDR2 LQKENI. The CDR3 sequence: CASSPASSFNQPQHF. The CDR3 DNA reads as TGTGCCAGCTCACCAGCGTCCAGCTTCAATCAGCCCCAGCATTTT.